These 14 T cell receptor beta chains share one sample of origin, sequenced in a study of CD8 T cells in ankylosing spondylitis. These receptors are not linked to any known antigen. The study, taken as a whole, reports: Ankylosing spondylitis blood appeared to carry a characteristic TCR beta motif of several highly homologous variants.

TCRdb analysed the 5' RACE reads with MiXCR anew, one entry per CDR3 protein. The sample consists of under 550,000 distinct CDR3 sequences, about 24% of them appearing once. The sample consisted of blood, either unsorted or a sorted T cell fraction (not recorded which). The source of these receptors is a male donor with ankylosing spondylitis.

The chain is built from TRBV7-2 and TRBJ1-5; D is unresolved. From germline, CDR1 is SGHTA and CDR2 FQGNSA. The CDR3 has 15 amino acids. V was clipped by 3 bases and J by 4 bases, with 13 bases between them. This CDR3 is CASSLSASSNQPQHF. In DNA form, the CDR3 reads TGTGCCAGCAGCTTGTCAGCCAGCAGTAATCAGCCCCAGCATTTT.

This clonotype has just one count. CDR3 loop: CASTNRTSGYRGTGELFF. CDR3 DNA: TGTGCCAGCACAAACCGGACTAGCGGGTATCGAGGGACCGGGGAGCTGTTTTTT. The chain links TRBV6-1 to TRBJ2-2, with TRBD2 matching over 11 bases. J gave up 5 bases and V 7 bases, and 15 bases lay outside the gene matches. This CDR3 comprises 18 residues. In germline, CDR1 is MNHNS, CDR2 SASEGT.

This clonotype turned up a few times. The chain couples TRBV11-2 to TRBJ2-7; no definite D call. CDR3 length: 14 residues. Trimming shortened V by 0 bases and J by 2 bases, and 8 bases separated the two germline ends. The V gene's germline CDR1 is SGHAT and CDR2 FQNNGV. Here the CDR3 reads CASSLEPVPYEQYF. Written as DNA, the CDR3 is TGTGCCAGCAGCTTAGAACCGGTCCCCTACGAGCAGTACTTC.

The chain joins TRBV7-9 to TRBJ2-7; 11 positions agree with TRBD2. In germline, CDR1 is SEHNR, CDR2 FQNEAQ (reference sequence). The CDR3 extends over 15 amino acids. Trimming cost V 5 bases and J 5 bases; bases outside gene matches: 8. As DNA, the CDR3 is TGTGCCAGCAGCCTAAGGACTAGCGGGTTCAACGAGCAGTACTTC. Translation gives CASSLRTSGFNEQYF.

The J gene is TRBJ1-1, the V gene TRBV5-6, with D uncertain. The ends were cut back, 0 bases at V and 4 bases at J, with 7 bases in the middle. The CDR3 contains 13 residues. Per the germline V gene, CDR1 is SGHDT and CDR2 is YYEEEE. The CDR3 loop is CASSLVSGTEAFF. The CDR3 bases are TGTGCCAGCAGCTTGGTATCGGGCACTGAAGCTTTCTTT.

This sequence joins TRBV20-1 and TRBJ2-7; TRBD1 might be the D (5 bases). Germline CDR1 reads DFQATT; CDR2 reads SNEGSKA (reference sequence). V gave up 5 bases and J gave up 1 base, with 12 bases separating them. The CDR3 is made up of 13 amino acids. This CDR3 is CSAGRDVSYEQYF. The CDR3 bases are TGCAGTGCTGGCAGGGATGTATCCTACGAGCAGTACTTC.

This clonotype was recorded a few times. The chain carries TRBV10-3 and TRBJ2-3, with 8 positions matching TRBD1. The J segment lost 0 bases and the V segment lost 3 bases, leaving 8 bases of the junction unmatched. The CDR3 sequence is 17 residues long. The V gene's germline CDR1 is ENHRY and CDR2 SYGVKD. The DNA of the CDR3 is TGTGCCATCAGTGACGCGACGGGACAGGAGAGCACAGATACGCAGTATTTT. Its protein product is CAISDATGQESTDTQYF.

The chain has TRBV7-2 and TRBJ2-1, with 9 nucleotides matching TRBD2. V was pared by 7 bases and J by 9 bases, with 7 bases of the junction left unmatched. Germline CDR1 reads SGHTA; CDR2 reads FQGNSA. The CDR3 covers 13 residues. The CDR3 is CASMKGLAGEQFF. The CDR3 nucleotides read TGTGCCAGCATGAAGGGACTAGCAGGTGAGCAGTTCTTC. The full variable domain, in which reference TRBV7-2 and TRBJ2-1 provide the parts outside the CDR3, is GAGVSQSPSNKVTEKGKDVELRCDPISGHTALYWYRQSLGQGLEFLIYFQGNSAPDKSGLPSDRFSAERTGGSVSTLTIQRTQQEDSAVYLCASMKGLAGEQFFGPGTRLTVL.

The chain is built from TRBV27 and TRBJ1-2; 7 bases are a match to TRBD1. CDR1 is MNHEY, CDR2 SMNVEV, per germline (reference sequence). This CDR3 region has 13 residues. Trimming at V came to 3 bases and at J to 7 bases, leaving 5 bases not matched to a gene. CDR3 in amino acids: CASSFLQGFGYTF. The CDR3 nucleotides read TGTGCCAGCAGTTTTCTACAGGGGTTTGGCTACACCTTC.

This clonotype was seen more than once but under ten times. V is TRBV4-2 and J is TRBJ1-5, with TRBD1 matching 7 bases. CDR1 and CDR2 (germline): LGHNA, YNFKEQ. With V trimmed by 4 bases and J by 4 bases, 10 bases remained unmatched. The CDR3 extends over 16 amino acids. CDR3 nucleotide sequence: TGTGCCAGCAGCCTGAGCGGGGCAGGGGGAAATCAGCCCCAGCATTTT. It translates to CASSLSGAGGNQPQHF.

This clonotype was detected many times. The gene calls are TRBV5-1 and TRBJ2-4, with no clear D. From germline, CDR1 is SGHRS and CDR2 YFSETQ. This CDR3 is 14 amino acids long. Trimming stripped 4 bases from V and 0 bases from J, with 8 bases between. The CDR3 loop reads CASSMTVAKNIQYF. In DNA form, the CDR3 reads TGCGCCAGCAGCATGACGGTAGCCAAAAACATTCAGTACTTC.

The chain is built from TRBV5-6 and TRBJ2-3; no clear D gene. Germline loops: CDR1 SGHDT, CDR2 YYEEEE. This CDR3 has 14 amino acids. V lost 1 base to trimming and J lost 6 bases, with 12 bases between them. CDR3 sequence (DNA): TGTGCCAGCAGCTTGTGGCAGGTGGGGGATACGCAGTATTTT. The encoded protein is CASSLWQVGDTQYF.

The chain employs TRBV10-3 and TRBJ1-2; D is undetermined. CDR3 size: 11 residues. V lost 10 bases, J lost 13 bases, and 19 bases lay in between. Germline values: CDR1 ENHRY, CDR2 SYGVKD. CDR3 nucleotide sequence: TGTGCCACCGAGCAGGCCGAAATTTTCACCTTC. Residues: CATEQAEIFTF.

The CDR3 nucleotides are TGCAGCGTTGCGGTCCCTAGATCCTACGAGCAGTACTTC. Encoded protein: CSVAVPRSYEQYF. V is TRBV29-1 and J is TRBJ2-7; D gene ambiguous. CDR1 SQVTM and CDR2 ANQGSEA come from the germline V gene. The CDR3 contains 13 residues. The germline V and J ends were trimmed by 4 bases and 1 base, with 11 bases remaining between them.